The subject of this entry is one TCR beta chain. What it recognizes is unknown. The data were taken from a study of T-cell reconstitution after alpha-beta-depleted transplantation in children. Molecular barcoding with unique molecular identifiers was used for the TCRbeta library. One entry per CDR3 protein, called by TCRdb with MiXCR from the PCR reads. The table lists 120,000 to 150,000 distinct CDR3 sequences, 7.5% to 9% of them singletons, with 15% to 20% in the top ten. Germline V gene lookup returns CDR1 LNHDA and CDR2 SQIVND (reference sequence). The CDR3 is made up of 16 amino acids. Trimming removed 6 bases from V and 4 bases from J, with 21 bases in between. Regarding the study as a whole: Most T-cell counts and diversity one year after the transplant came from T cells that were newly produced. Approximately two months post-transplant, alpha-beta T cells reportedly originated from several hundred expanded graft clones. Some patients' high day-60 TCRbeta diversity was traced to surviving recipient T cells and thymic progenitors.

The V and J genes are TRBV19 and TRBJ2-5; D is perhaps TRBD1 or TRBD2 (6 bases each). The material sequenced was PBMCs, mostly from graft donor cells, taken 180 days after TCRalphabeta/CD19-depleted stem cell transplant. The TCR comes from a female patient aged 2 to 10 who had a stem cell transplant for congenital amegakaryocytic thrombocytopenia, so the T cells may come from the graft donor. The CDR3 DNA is TGTGCCAGTAGCAAGTGGGACACCTCGGAGGGAGAGACCCAGTACTTC. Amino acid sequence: CASSKWDTSEGETQYF.